Sequencing of this T cell receptor beta chain was carried out in a study of T cell responses to AZD1222 COVID-19 vaccine. Notes on the study in general: None of the repertoires were sampled until the peak T cell response had passed. Donors were mostly white British, more females; clonal diversity possibly underestimated. Rises in breadth and depth of Spike-specific TCRs came after two AZD1222 doses. Nearly half of spike-specific TCRs reportedly go after variant regions that carry no mutations.

This table comes from immunoSEQ multiplex PCR, and its TCRdb copy is limited to in-frame clones, with some not included. In the table there are some 150,000 clones, 70% to 90% of which are singletons. With respect to this clone: The antigen is unknown.

The germline V gene encodes CDR1 SGHRS and CDR2 YFSETQ. CDR3 size: 18 residues. V gave up 4 bases and J gave up 0 bases, with 20 bases separating them. This specimen was peripheral blood, taken 28 days after the second AZD1222 dose. This chain uses TRBV5-1 with TRBJ2-1; D remains unclear. This TCR came from an adult who received the AZD1222 COVID-19 vaccine. CDR3 DNA: TGCGCCAGCAGCCTGCCCCAAGCCTCTGGTGGCTCCTACAATGAGCAGTTCTTC. Translated, it gives CASSLPQASGGSYNEQFF.